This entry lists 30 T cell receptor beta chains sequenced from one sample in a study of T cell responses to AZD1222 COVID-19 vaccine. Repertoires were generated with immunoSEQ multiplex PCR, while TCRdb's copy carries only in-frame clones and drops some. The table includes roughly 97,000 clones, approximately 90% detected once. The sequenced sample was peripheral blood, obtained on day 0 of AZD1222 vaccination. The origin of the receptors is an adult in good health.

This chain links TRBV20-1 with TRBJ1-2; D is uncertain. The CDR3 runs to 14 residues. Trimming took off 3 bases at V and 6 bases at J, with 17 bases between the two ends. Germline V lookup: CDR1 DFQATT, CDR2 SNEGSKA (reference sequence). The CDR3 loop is CSASAVGGKNGYTF. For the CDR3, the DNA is TGCAGTGCTAGTGCCGTAGGAGGAAAGAATGGCTACACCTTC.

This CDR3 is CASSVRDRTLPGELFF. Written as DNA, the CDR3 is TGTGCCAGCAGTGTACGGGACAGGACTTTACCGGGGGAGCTGTTTTTT. This rearrangement joins TRBV6-1 to TRBJ2-2, with 8 nucleotides matching TRBD1. The junction had 12 bases not matched to a gene; V was cut back by 4 bases and J by 8 bases. Germline assignment: CDR1 MNHNS and CDR2 SASEGT. The CDR3 loop spans 16 amino acids.

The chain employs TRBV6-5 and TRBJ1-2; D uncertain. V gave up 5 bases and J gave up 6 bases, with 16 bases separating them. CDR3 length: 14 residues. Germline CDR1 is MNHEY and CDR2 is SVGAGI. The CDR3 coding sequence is TGTGCCAGCAGTCGCTTCGGGTCATCAGATGGCTACACCTTC. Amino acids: CASSRFGSSDGYTF.

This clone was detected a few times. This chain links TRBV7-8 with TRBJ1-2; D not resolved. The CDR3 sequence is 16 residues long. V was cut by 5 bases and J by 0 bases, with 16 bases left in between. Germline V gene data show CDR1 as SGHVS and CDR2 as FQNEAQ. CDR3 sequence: CASSPAGGGANYGYTF. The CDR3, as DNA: TGTGCCAGCAGCCCCGCGGGTGGCGGGGCTAACTATGGCTACACCTTC.

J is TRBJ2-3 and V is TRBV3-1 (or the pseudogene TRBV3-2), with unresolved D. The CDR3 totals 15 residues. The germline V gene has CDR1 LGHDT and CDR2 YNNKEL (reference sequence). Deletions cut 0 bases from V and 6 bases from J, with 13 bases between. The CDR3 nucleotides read TGTGCCAGCAGCCAAGATCAATCAGCGCCGGATACGCAGTATTTT. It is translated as CASSQDQSAPDTQYF.

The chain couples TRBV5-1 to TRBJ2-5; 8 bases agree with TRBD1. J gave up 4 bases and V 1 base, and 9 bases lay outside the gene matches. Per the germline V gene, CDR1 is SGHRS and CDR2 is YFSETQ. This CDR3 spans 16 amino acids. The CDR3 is CASSLSGTGRSETQYF. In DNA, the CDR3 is TGCGCCAGCAGCTTGTCCGGGACAGGCAGGTCAGAGACCCAGTACTTC.

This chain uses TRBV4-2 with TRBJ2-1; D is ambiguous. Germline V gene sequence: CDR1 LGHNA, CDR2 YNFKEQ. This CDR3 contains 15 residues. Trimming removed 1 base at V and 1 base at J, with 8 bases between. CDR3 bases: TGTGCCAGCAGCCAAGTCAGAGGATCCTACAATGAGCAGTTCTTC. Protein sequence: CASSQVRGSYNEQFF.

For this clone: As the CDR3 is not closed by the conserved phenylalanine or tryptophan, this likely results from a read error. The CDR3 here is CASSDPYGSPLHL. CDR3 DNA: TGTGCCAGCAGTGATCCATATGGTTCACCCCTCCACCTT. The chain couples TRBV2 to TRBJ1-6, with D hard to call. The CDR3 runs 13 residues. Trimming left V 3 bases short and J 9 bases short, with 9 bases between. Germline CDR1 is SNHLY and CDR2 is FYNNEI.

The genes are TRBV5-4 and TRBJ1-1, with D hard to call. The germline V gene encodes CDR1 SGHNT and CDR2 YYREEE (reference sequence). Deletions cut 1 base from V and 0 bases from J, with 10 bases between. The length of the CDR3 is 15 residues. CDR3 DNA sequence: TGTGCCAGCAGCTTGTCAGGTGGTTTGAACACTGAAGCTTTCTTT. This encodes CASSLSGGLNTEAFF. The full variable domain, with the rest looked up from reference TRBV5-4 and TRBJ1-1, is ETGVTQSPTHLIKTRGQQVTLRCSSQSGHNTVSWYQQALGQGPQFIFQYYREEENGRGNFPPRFSGLQFPNYSSELNVNALELDDSALYLCASSLSGGLNTEAFFGQGTRLTVV.

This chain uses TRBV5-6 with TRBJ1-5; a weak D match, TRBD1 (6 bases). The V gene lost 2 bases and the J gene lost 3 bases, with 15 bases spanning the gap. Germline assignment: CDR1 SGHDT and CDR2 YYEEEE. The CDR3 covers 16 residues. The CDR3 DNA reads TGTGCCAGCAGCTTCGGCGGGGGGCGAATCAATCAGCCCCAGCATTTT. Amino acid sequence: CASSFGGGRINQPQHF.

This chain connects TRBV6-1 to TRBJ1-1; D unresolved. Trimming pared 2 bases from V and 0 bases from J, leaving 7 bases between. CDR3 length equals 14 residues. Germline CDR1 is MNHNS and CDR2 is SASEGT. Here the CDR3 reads CASSEFGVNTEAFF. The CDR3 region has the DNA TGTGCCAGCAGTGAATTCGGTGTGAACACTGAAGCTTTCTTT.

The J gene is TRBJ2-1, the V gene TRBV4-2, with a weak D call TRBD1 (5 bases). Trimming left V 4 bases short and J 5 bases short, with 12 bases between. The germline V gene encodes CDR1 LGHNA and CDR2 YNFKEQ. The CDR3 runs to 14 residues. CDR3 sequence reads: CASSLQGQDNEQFF. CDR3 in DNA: TGTGCCAGCAGCCTCCAAGGACAAGACAATGAGCAGTTCTTC.

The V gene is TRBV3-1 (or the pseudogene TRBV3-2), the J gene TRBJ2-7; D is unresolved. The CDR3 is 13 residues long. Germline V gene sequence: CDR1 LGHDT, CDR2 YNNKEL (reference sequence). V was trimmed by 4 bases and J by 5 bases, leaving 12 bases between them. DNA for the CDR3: TGTGCCAGCAGCCGAGACGTTTCCCACGAGCAGTACTTC. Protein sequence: CASSRDVSHEQYF.

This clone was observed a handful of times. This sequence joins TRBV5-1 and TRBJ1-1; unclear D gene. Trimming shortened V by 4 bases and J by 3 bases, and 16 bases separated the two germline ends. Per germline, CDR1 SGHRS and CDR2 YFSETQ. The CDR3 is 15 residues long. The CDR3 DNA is TGCGCCAGCAGCCCGCCCAGTTCAGCTTACACTGAAGCTTTCTTT. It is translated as CASSPPSSAYTEAFF. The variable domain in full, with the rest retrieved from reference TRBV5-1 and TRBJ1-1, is KAGVTQTPRYLIKTRGQQVTLSCSPISGHRSVSWYQQTPGQGLQFLFEYFSETQRNKGNFPGRFSGRQFSNSRSEMNVSTLELGDSALYLCASSPPSSAYTEAFFGQGTRLTVV.

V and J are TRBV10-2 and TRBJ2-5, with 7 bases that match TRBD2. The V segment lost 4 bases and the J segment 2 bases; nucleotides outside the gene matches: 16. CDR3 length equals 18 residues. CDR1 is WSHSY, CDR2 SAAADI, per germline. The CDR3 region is CASSARASGDYRQETQYF. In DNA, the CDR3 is TGCGCCAGCAGTGCGAGGGCTAGTGGGGACTATCGGCAAGAGACCCAGTACTTC.

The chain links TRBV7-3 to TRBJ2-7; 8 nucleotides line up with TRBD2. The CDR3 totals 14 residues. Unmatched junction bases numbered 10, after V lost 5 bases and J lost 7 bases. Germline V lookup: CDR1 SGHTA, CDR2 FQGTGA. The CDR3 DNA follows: TGTGCCAGCAGCCCGGGACTAGGGTCGCGGGAGCAGTACTTC. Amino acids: CASSPGLGSREQYF.

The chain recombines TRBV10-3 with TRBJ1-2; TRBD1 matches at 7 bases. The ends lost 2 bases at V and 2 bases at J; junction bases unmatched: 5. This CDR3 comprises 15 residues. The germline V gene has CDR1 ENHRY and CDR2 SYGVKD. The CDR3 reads CAISEARDSNYGYTF. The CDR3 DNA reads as TGTGCCATCAGTGAGGCCCGGGACAGCAACTATGGCTACACCTTC.

This chain's CDR3 is CASREPNRDSYTF. Written as DNA, the CDR3 is TGTGCCAGCAGGGAACCGAACAGGGACAGCTACACCTTC. This sequence joins TRBV3-1 (or the pseudogene TRBV3-2) and TRBJ1-2, with D possibly TRBD1 on 6 matching bases. This CDR3 has 13 residues. V gave up 6 bases and J gave up 9 bases, with 17 bases separating them. Germline-derived CDR1 and CDR2 are LGHDT and YNNKEL (reference sequence).

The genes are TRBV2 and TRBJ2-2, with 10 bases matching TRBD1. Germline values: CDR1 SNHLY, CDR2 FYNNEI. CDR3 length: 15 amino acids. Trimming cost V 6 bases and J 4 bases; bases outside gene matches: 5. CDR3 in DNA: TGTGCCAGCAGCACGGACAGGGGGGGCACCGGGGAGCTGTTTTTT. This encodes CASSTDRGGTGELFF.

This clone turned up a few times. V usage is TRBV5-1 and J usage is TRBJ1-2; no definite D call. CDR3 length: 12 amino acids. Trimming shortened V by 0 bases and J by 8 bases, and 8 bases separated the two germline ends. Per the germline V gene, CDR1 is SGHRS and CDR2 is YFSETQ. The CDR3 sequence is CASSLAGRGYTF. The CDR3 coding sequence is TGCGCCAGCAGCTTGGCCGGGCGGGGCTACACCTTC.

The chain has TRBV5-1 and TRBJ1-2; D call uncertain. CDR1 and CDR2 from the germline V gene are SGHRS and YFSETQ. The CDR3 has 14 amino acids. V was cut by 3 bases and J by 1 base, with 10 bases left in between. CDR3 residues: CASSSHIDNYGYTF. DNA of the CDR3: TGCGCCAGCAGCTCCCACATAGATAACTATGGCTACACCTTC.

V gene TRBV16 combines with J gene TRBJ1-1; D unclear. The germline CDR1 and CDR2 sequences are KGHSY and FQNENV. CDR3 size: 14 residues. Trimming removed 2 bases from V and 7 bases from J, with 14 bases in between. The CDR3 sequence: CASSQMIGQNEAFF. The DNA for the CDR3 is TGTGCCAGCAGCCAAATGATCGGGCAGAATGAAGCTTTCTTT.

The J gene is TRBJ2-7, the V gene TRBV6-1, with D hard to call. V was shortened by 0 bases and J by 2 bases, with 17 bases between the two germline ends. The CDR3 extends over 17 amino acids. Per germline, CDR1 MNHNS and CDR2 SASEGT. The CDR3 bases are TGTGCCAGCAGTGAAGCGGCATTCATTCAAGGGACCTACGAGCAGTACTTC. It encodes CASSEAAFIQGTYEQYF.

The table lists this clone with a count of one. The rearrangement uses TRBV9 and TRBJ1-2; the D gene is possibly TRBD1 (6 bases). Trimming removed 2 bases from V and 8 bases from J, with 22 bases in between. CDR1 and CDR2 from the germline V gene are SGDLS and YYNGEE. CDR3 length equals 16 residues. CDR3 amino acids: CASSVSRGGTDLGYTF. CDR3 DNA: TGTGCCAGCAGCGTCAGTAGGGGGGGCACGGATTTGGGCTACACCTTC.

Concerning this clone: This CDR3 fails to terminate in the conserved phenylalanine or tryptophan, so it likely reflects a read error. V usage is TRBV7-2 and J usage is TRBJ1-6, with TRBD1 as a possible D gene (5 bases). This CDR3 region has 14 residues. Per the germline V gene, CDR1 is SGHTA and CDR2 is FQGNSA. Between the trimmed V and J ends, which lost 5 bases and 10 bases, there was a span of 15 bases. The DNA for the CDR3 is TGTGCCAGCAGCCGGGAGGGGCAGGGCTCACCCCTCCACCTT. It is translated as CASSREGQGSPLHL.

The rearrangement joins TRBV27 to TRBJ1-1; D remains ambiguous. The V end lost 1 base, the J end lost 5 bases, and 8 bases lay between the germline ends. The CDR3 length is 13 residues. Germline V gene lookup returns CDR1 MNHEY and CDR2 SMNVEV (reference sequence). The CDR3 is CASSLYRGTEAFF. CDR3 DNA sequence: TGTGCCAGCAGTTTATATCGTGGTACTGAAGCTTTCTTT.

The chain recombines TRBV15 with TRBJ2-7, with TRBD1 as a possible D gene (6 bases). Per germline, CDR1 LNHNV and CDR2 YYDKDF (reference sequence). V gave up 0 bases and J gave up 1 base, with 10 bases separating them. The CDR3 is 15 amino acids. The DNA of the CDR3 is TGTGCCACCAGCAGAGATCCAGGACAGTCCTACGAGCAGTACTTC. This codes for CATSRDPGQSYEQYF.

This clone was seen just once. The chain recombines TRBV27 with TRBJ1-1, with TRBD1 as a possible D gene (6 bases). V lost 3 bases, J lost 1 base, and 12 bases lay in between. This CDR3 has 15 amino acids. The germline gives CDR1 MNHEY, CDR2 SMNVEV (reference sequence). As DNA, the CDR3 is TGTGCCAGCAGTTTTACAGGGATGTCGAACACTGAAGCTTTCTTT. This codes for CASSFTGMSNTEAFF.

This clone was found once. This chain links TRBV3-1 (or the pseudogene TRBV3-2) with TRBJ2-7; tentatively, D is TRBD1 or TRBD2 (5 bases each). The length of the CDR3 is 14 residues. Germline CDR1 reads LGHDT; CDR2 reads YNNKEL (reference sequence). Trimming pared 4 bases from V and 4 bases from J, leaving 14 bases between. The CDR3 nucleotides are TGTGCCAGCAGCCTCGGGACGGCCGGATACGAGCAGTACTTC. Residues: CASSLGTAGYEQYF.

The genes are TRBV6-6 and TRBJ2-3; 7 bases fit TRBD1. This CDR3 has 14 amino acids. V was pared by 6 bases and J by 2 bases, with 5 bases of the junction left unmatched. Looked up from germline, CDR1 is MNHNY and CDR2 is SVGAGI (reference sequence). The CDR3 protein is CASSEDRFTDTQYF. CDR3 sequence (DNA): TGTGCCAGCAGCGAGGACAGGTTCACAGATACGCAGTATTTT.